Included here is one T cell receptor beta chain sequence, with context. This clone was seen only a few times. Its antigen has not been determined. No much larger clone exists at a distance of one base, and base qualities are not known. This specimen belongs to a study of vaccination effects on CD4 cells after COVID-19 (dated by TCRdb to between 2021 and 2023). As for the study more broadly: Each participant received two doses of an mRNA SARS-CoV-2 vaccine, either BNT162b2 or mRNA-1273. In the study, cultures from other donors were sequenced using the Oncomine TCR Beta short-read assay on an Illumina iSeq 100. SARS-CoV-2 spike-specific CD4+ TCR repertoires were compared before and after mRNA vaccination in COVID-19 convalescent patients and in infection-naive vaccine recipients. The full study included over 8 COVID-19 convalescent patients and several SARS-CoV-2-naive healthy vaccine recipients. Points the paper makes about the study in general: In healthy vaccine recipients, vaccine-induced clones were almost all SARS-CoV-2 mono-reactive, with only 1 of 255 being cross-reactive with common cold coronaviruses. Limitations of the study were the small number of convalescent patients and the absence of early post-infection timepoints. At late post-vaccination timepoints, both infection-induced and vaccine-induced clones showed marked clonal contraction, consistent with waning T cell responses.

In the ViraFEST assay, PBMC were stimulated with viral peptide pools, and antigen-specific CD4+ T cell clonotypes were then identified by expansion using TCR sequencing. After around 10 days of culture, CD4+ T cells were isolated with the EasySep CD4+ T cell isolation kit. Healthy vaccine recipients had no prior SARS-CoV-2 infection, confirmed by negative nucleocapsid antibodies before and after vaccination. About 2.2 million PBMC per well were cultured in IMDM with 5% human AB serum, roughly 10 IU/ml IL-2 and gentamicin, plus 10 ug/ml peptides. On days 3 and 7, half of the culture medium was replaced with fresh IL-2-containing medium. Unless noted otherwise, every peptide stimulation condition was grown in triplicate wells. Using Ficoll-Paque Plus gradient centrifugation, PBMC were separated from whole blood and then either used fresh or cryopreserved at -140C. Overlapping peptide pools spanned the spike proteins of SARS-CoV-2 and the common cold coronaviruses HCoV-NL63, HCoV-OC43 and HCoV-229E. The QIAamp micro DNA kit was used to extract genomic DNA from the cultured CD4+ T cells.

The CDR3, cysteine through phenylalanine, is 15 amino acids long. Only CDR3 DNA remains: 45 bases, in frame from the first base. For CDR1 and CDR2, the germline V gene lists MNHNS and SASEGT. The junction carries 8 bases between V and J, which are trimmed by 1 base and 1 base respectively. The library was generated by the immunoSEQ multiplex PCR assay. DNA from the cultured, isolated CD4+ T cells was subjected to TCR beta CDR3 sequencing. In the source study's methods: Non-productive TCR sequences were discarded, and reads were trimmed to the CDR3 region, with only CDR3s of 7 or more amino acids retained. The MANAFEST web app was used to pick out antigen-specific clonotypes by comparing their expansion in peptide wells with that in reference cultures. For clones to be considered positive, expansion at FDR<0.05 versus reference and all other wells, an odds ratio above 5, and a frequency above 0.1% in two replicate wells were required. A clonotype was defined as cross-reactive if the clonotype was significantly expanded both in SARS-CoV-2 spike wells and in at least one common cold coronavirus spike condition. CDR3 similarity was assessed by Levenshtein distance with the stringdist R package, and unrooted trees were built with ape in R 3.6.1. As stored in TCRdb, this immuneACCESS dataset retains in-frame rearrangements with V and J assigned. A fraction of the clones does not appear; measured against another copy, unresolved V genes explain less than half of the discrepancy, and the remainder lacks a known reason. V and J calls and clone size come straight from that table; D and trimming were deduced from the DNA. The sample has about 38,000 clones on record, more than 60% of them singletons. Approximately 22% of the sample goes to the ten largest clones.

This receptor was identified in a human donor who received a COVID-19 vaccine. The chain uses TRBV6-1 and TRBJ1-5; there is no confident call for the D gene. Source: CD4+ T cells from PBMCs cultured with SARS-CoV-2 spike peptides, taken before COVID-19 vaccination. According to the study, the label for this sample's cell subset or site signals: SARS-CoV-2 spike overlapping peptide pool stimulation. DNA sequence: TGTGCCAGCAGTGAAGGAGGCCAGAGCAATCAGCCCCAGCATTTT. Its product reads: CASSEGGQSNQPQHF.